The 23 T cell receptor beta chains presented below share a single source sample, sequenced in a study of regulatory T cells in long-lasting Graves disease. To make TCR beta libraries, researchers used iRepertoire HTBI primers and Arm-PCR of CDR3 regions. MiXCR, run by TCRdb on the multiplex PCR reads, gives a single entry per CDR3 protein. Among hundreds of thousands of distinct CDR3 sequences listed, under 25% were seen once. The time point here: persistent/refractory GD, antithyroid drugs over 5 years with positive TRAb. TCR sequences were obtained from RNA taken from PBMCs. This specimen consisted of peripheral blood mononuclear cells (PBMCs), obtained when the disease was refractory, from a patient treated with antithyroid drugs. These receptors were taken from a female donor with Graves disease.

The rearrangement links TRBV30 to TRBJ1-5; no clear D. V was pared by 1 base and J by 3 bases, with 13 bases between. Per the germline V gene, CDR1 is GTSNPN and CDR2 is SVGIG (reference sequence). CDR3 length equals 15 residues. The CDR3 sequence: CAWSERGKINQPQHF. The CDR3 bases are TGTGCCTGGAGTGAGAGAGGGAAGATCAATCAGCCCCAGCATTTT.

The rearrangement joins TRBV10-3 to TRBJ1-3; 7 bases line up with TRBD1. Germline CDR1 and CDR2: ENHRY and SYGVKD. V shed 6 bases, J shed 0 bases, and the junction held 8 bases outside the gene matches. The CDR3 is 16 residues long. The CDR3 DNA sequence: TGTGCCATCAGCCCGGGACAGCCTGGCTCTGGAAACACCATATATTTT. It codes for CAISPGQPGSGNTIYF.

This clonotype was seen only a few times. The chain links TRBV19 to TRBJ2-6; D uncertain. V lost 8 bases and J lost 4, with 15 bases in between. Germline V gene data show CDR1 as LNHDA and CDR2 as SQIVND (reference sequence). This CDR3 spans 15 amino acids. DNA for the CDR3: TGTGCCAGTGGCCTAGGCGTATCCGGGGCCAACGTCCTGACTTTC. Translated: CASGLGVSGANVLTF.

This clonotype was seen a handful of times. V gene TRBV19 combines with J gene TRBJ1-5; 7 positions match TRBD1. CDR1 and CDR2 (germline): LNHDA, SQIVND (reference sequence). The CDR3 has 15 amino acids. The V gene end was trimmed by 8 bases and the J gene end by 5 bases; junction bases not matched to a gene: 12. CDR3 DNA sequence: TGTGCCAGTGGGACAGACCCACAGGGGTATCAGCCCCAGCATTTT. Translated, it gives CASGTDPQGYQPQHF.

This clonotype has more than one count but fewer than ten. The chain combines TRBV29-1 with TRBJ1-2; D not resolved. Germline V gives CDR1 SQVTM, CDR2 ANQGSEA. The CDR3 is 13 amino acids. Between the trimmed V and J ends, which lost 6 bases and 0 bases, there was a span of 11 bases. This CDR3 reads CSVVERANYGYTF. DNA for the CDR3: TGCAGCGTCGTCGAGCGGGCTAACTATGGCTACACCTTC.

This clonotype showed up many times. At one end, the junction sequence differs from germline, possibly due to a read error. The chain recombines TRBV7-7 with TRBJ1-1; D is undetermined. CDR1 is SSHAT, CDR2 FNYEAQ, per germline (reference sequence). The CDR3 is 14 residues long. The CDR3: CASSHPTVPAGAFF. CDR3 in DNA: TGTGCTAGCAGCCACCCGACGGTCCCCGCTGGGGCTTTCTTT.

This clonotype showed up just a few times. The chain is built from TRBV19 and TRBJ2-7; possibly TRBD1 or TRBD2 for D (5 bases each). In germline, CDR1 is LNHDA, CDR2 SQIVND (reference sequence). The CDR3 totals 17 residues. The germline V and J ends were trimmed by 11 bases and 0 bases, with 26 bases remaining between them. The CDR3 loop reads CAAGRGPPSPLSYEQYF. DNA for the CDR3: TGTGCCGCAGGACGGGGACCGCCCTCCCCTCTCTCCTACGAGCAGTACTTC.

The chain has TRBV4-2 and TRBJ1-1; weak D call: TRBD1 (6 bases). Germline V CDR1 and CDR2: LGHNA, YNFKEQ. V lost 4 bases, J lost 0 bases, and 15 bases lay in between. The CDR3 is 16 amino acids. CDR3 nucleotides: TGTGCCAGCAGCCTCCTCCGGACAGCGCTGAACACTGAAGCTTTCTTT. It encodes CASSLLRTALNTEAFF.

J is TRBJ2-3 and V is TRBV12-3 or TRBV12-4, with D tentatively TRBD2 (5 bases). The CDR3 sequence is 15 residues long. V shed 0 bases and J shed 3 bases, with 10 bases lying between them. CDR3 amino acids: CASSLAGVATDTQYF. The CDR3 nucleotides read TGTGCCAGCAGTTTAGCGGGAGTGGCGACAGATACGCAGTATTTT.

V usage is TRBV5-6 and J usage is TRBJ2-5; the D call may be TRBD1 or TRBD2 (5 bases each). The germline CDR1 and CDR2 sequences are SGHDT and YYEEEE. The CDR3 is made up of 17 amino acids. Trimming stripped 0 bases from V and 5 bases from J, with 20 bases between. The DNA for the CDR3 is TGTGCCAGCAGCTTGGCCGGGCGATCCTCCGAGGGGGAGACCCAGTACTTC. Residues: CASSLAGRSSEGETQYF.

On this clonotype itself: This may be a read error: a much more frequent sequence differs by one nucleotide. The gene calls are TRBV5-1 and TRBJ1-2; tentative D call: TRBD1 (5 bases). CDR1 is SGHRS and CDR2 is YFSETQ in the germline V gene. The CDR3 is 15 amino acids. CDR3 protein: CASSLAPGTDYGFTF. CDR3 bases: TGCGCCAGCAGCTTGGCCCCAGGGACCGACTATGGCTTCACCTTC.

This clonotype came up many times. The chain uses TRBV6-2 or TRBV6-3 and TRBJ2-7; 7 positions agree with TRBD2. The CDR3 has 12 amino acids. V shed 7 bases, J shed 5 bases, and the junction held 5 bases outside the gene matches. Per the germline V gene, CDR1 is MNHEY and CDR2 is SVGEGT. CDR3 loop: CASKPGLNEQYF. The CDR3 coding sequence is TGTGCCAGCAAACCGGGACTAAACGAGCAGTACTTC.

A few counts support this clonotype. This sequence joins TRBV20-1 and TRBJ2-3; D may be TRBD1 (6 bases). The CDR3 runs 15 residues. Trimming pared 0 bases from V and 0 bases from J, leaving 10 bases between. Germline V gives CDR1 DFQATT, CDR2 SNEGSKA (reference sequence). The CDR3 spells CSARDTGLSTDTQYF. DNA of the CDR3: TGCAGTGCTAGAGACACAGGGCTAAGCACAGATACGCAGTATTTT.

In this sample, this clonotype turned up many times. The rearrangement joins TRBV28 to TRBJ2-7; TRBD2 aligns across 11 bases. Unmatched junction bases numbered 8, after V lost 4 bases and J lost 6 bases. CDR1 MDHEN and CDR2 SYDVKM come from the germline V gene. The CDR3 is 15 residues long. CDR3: CASSSLLAGVPEQYF. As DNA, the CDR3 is TGTGCCAGCAGTTCGCTACTAGCGGGAGTACCCGAGCAGTACTTC.

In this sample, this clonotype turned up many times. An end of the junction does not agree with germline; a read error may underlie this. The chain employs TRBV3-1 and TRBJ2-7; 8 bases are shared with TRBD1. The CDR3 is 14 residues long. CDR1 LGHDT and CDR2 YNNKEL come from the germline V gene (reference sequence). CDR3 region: CASSPTDREDEQYF. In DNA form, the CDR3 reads TGTGCCAGCAGCCCCACGGACAGGGAAGACGAACAGTACTTC.

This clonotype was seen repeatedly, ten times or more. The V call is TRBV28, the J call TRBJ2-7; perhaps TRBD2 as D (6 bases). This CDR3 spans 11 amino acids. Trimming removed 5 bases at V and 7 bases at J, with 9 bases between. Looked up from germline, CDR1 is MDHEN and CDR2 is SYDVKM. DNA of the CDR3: TGTGCCAGCAGTGGGGCGGGGGAGCAGTACTTC. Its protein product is CASSGAGEQYF.

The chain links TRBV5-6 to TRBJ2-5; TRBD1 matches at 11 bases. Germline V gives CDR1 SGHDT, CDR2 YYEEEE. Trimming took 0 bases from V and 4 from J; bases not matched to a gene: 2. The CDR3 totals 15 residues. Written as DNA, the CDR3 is TGTGCCAGCAGCTTGGTGGACAGGGGGCGAGAGACCCAGTACTTC. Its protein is CASSLVDRGRETQYF.

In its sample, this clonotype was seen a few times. The CDR3 nucleotides read TGTGCCAGCAGTGCGAGAGGGACAGGGTTTAGTGAAAAACTGTTTTTT. Translating gives CASSARGTGFSEKLFF. The gene calls are TRBV28 and TRBJ1-4, with 9 bases matching TRBD1. CDR3 length: 16 residues. Germline CDR1 MDHEN, CDR2 SYDVKM. V trimming: 5 bases; J trimming: 7 bases; junction bases outside the gene matches: 11. The full variable domain, in which reference TRBV28 and TRBJ1-4 provide the parts outside the CDR3, is DVKVTQSSRYLVKRTGEKVFLECVQDMDHENMFWYRQDPGLGLRLIYFSYDVKMKEKGDIPEGYSVSREKKERFSLILESASTNQTSMYLCASSARGTGFSEKLFFGSGTQLSVL.

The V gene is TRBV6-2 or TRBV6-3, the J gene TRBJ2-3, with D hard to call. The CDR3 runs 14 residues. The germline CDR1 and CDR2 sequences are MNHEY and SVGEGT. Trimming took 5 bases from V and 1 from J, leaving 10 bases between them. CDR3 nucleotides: TGTGCCAGCAGTGAAGTACCTCGCACAGATACGCAGTATTTT. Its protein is CASSEVPRTDTQYF.

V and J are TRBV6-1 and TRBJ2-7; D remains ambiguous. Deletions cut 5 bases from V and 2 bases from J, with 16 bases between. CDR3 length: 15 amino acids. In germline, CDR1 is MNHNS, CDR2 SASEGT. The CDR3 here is CASSRIFGGTYEQYF. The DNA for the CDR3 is TGTGCCAGCAGTCGGATTTTCGGCGGCACCTACGAGCAGTACTTC.

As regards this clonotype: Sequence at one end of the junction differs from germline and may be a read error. The CDR3 DNA reads TGTGCCAGCAGTTACTCGATGCGGACAGGGTGGAATCGGCCCCAGCATTTT. Amino acids: CASSYSMRTGWNRPQHF. The chain has TRBV6-2 or TRBV6-3 and TRBJ1-5; 8 bases agree with TRBD1. This CDR3 is built from 17 residues. The germline V gene encodes CDR1 MNHEY and CDR2 SVGEGT.

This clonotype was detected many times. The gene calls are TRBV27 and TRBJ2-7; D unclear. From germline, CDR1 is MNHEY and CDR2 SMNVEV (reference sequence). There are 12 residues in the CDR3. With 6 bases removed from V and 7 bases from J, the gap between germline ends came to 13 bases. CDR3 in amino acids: CASRGSVLEQYF. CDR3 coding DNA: TGTGCCAGCAGGGGGTCAGTATTGGAGCAGTACTTC.

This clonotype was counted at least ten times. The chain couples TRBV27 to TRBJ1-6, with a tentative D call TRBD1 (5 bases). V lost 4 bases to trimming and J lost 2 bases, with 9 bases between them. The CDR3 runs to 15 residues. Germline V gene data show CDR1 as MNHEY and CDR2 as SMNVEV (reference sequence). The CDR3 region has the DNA TGTGCCAGCAGTTCGCAGGGACCCTATAATTCACCCCTCCACTTT. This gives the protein CASSSQGPYNSPLHF.